This TCR beta chain is from a study of Ad26.COV2.S vaccination and SARS-CoV-2 variants. Treatment given: approximately 18 received Ad26.COV2.S at low or high dose, single or two shots; roughly five received placebo; per-sample allocation not given. Sampling was done on day 63 after the first vaccine or placebo injection. Some clones are missing from TCRdb's copy, which holds only in-frame ones; the method was immunoSEQ multiplex PCR. The data hold about 350,000 clones, with about 86% observed a single time. This specimen was peripheral blood, taken in a trial of Ad26.COV2.S vaccine versus placebo. This receptor was obtained from a person aged 18-60 years who received the Ad26.COV2.S COVID-19 vaccine or a placebo.

The chain's CDR3 is CASTGSDRGLGADEQFF. The CDR3 DNA reads as TGTGCCAGCACCGGGTCCGATAGGGGGTTGGGTGCGGATGAGCAGTTCTTC. This chain uses TRBV21-1 with TRBJ2-1; the DNA was not used to check the table's D call, TRBD1. TRBV21-1 is a recognized pseudogene. The CDR3 loop spans 17 amino acids.